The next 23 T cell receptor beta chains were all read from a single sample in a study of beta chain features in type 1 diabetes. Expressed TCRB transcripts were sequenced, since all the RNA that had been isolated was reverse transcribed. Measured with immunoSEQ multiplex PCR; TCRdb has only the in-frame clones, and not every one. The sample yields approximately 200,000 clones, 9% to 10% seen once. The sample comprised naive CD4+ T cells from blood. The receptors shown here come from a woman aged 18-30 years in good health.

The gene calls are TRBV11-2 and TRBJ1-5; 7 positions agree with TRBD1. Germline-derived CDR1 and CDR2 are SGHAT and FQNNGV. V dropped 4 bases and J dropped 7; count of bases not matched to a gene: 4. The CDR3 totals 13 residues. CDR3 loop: CASSSNRGQPQHF. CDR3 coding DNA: TGTGCCAGCAGCTCCAACAGGGGACAGCCCCAGCATTTT.

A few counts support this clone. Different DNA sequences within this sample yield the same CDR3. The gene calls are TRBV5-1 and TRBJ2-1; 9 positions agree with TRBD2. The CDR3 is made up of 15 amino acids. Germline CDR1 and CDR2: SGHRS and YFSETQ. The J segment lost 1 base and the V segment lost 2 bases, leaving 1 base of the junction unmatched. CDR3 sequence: CASSLLAGSYNEQFF. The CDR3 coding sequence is TGCGCCAGCAGCTTACTAGCGGGTTCCTACAATGAGCAGTTCTTC.

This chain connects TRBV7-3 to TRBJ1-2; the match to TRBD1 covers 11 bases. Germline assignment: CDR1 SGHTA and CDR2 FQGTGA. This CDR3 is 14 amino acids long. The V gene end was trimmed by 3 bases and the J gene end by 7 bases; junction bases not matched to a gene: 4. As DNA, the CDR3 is TGTGCCAGCAGCTTGGGACAGGGGGAGGTTGGCTACACCTTC. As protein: CASSLGQGEVGYTF.

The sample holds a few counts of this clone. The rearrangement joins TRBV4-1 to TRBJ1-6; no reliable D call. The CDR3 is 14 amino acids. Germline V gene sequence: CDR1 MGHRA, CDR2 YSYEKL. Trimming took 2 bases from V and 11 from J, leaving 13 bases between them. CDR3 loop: CASSQLSGMTPLHF. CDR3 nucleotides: TGCGCCAGCAGCCAACTTTCGGGGATGACACCCCTCCACTTT.

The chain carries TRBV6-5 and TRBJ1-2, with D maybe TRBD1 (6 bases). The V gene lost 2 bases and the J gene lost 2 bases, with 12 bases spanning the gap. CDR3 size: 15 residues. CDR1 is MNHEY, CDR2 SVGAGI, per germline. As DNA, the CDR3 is TGTGCCAGCAGTTACGGACAGCCTGTCAACTATGGCTACACCTTC. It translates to CASSYGQPVNYGYTF.

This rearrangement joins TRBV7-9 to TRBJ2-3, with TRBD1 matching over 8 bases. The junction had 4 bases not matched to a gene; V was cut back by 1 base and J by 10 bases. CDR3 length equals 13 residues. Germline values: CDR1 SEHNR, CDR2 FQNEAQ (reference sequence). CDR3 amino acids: CASSLEGQGPQYF. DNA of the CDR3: TGTGCCAGCAGCTTAGAAGGACAGGGTCCGCAGTATTTT.

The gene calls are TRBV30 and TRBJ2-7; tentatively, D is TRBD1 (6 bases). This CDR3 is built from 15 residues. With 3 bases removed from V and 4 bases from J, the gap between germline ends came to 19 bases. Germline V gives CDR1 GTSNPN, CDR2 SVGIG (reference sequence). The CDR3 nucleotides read TGTGCCTGGAGGGACAGACTGTACGCGGTTTACGAGCAGTACTTC. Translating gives CAWRDRLYAVYEQYF.

Written as DNA, the CDR3 is TGTGCCAGCAAGCGGGAGGACTACGAGCAGTACTTC. It specifies CASKREDYEQYF. The rearrangement joins TRBV2 to TRBJ2-7; 9 nucleotides agree with TRBD2. The CDR3 consists of 12 residues. Germline CDR1 is SNHLY and CDR2 is FYNNEI. V lost 7 bases, J lost 3 bases, and 1 base stayed unmatched.

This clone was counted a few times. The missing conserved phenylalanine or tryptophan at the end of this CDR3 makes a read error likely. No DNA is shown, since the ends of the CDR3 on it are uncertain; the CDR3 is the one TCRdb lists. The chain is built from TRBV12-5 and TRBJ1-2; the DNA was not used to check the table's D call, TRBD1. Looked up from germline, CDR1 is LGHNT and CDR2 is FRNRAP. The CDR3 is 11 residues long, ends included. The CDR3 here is CASGLAGTVWP.

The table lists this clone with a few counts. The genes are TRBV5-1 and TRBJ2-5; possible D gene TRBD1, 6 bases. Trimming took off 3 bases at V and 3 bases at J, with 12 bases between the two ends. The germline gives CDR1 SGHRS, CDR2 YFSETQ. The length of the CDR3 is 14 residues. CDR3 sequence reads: CASSSGQPKETQYF. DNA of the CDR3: TGCGCCAGCAGCTCTGGACAGCCGAAAGAGACCCAGTACTTC.

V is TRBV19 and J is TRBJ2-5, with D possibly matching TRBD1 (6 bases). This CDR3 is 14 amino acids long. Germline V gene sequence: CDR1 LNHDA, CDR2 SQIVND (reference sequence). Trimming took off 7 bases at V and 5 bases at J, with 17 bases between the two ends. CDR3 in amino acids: CASNRRGSGETQYF. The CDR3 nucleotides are TGTGCCAGTAACCGTAGGGGGTCCGGGGAGACCCAGTACTTC.

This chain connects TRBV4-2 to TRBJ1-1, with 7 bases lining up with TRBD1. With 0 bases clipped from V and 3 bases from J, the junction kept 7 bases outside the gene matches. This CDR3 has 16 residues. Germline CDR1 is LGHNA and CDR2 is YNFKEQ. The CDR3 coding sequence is TGTGCCAGCAGCCAAGATGGGACAGTTACGGACACTGAAGCTTTCTTT. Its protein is CASSQDGTVTDTEAFF.

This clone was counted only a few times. This CDR3 reads CASSLSTDTQYF. Here the CDR3 DNA reads TGCGCCAGCAGCCTAAGCACAGATACGCAGTATTTT. The rearrangement uses TRBV4-1 and TRBJ2-3, with D unclear. The CDR3 has 12 residues. The germline V gene has CDR1 MGHRA and CDR2 YSYEKL. Trimming pared 4 bases from V and 0 bases from J, leaving 2 bases between.

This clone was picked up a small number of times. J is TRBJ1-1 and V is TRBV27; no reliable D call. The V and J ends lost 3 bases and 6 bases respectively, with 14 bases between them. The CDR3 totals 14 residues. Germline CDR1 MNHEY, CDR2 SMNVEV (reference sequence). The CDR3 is CASSLFRVSAEAFF. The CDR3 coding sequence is TGTGCCAGCAGTTTGTTTCGGGTAAGCGCTGAAGCTTTCTTT.

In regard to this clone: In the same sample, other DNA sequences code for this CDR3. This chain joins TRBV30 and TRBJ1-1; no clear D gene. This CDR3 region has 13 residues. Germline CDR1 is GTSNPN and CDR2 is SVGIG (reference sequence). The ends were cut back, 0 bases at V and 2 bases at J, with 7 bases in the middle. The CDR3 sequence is CAWSVRGNTEAFF. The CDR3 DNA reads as TGTGCCTGGAGTGTCCGGGGAAACACTGAAGCTTTCTTT.

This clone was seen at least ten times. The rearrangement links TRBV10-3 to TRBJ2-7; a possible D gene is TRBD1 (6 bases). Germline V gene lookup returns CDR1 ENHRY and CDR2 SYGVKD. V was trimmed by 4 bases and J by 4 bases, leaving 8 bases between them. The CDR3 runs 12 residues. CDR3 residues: CAISAGQYEQYF. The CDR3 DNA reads TGTGCCATCAGTGCCGGACAGTACGAGCAGTACTTC.

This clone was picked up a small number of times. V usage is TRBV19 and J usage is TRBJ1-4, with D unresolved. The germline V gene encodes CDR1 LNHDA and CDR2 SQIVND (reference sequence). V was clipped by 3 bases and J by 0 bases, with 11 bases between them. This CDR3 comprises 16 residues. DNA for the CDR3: TGTGCCAGTAGTATGAGGGCAGCAGCAACTAATGAAAAACTGTTTTTT. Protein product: CASSMRAAATNEKLFF. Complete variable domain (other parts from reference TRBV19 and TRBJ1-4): DGGITQSPKYLFRKEGQNVTLSCEQNLNHDAMYWYRQDPGQGLRLIYYSQIVNDFQKGDIAEGYSVSREKKESFPLTVTSAQKNPTAFYLCASSMRAAATNEKLFFGSGTQLSVL.

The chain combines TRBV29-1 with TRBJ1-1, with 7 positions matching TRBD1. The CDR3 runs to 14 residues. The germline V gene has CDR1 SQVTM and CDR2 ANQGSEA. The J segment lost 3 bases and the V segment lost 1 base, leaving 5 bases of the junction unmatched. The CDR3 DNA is TGCAGCGTTGAAGCGACAGGGCGTTACACTGAAGCTTTCTTT. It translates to CSVEATGRYTEAFF.

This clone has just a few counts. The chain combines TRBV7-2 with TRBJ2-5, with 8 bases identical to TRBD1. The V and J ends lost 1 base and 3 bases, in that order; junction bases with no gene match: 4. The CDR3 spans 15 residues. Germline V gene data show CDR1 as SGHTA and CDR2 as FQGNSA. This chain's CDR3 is CASSLGQGPEETQYF. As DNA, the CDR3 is TGTGCCAGCAGCTTAGGACAGGGGCCCGAAGAGACCCAGTACTTC.

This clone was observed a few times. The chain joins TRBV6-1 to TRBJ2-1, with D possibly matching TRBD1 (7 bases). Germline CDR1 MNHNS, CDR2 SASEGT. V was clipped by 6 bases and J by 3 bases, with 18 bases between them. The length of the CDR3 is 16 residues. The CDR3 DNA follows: TGTGCCAGCAGGGAACTAGGGGGCGGGGACTACAATGAGCAGTTCTTC. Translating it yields CASRELGGGDYNEQFF.

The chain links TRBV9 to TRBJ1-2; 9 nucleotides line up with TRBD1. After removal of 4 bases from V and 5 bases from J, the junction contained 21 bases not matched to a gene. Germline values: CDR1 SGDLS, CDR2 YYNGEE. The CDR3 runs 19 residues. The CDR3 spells CASSPSPGQGGYLGYGYTF. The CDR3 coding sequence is TGTGCCAGCAGCCCATCGCCGGGACAGGGCGGATATTTGGGTTATGGCTACACCTTC.

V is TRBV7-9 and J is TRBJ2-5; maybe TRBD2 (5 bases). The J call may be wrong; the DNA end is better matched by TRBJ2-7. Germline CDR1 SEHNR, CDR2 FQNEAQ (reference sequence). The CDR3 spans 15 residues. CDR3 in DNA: TGTGCCAGCAGCTTACCCGGACTTACCCACTACGAGCAGTACTTC. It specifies CASSLPGLTHYEQYF.

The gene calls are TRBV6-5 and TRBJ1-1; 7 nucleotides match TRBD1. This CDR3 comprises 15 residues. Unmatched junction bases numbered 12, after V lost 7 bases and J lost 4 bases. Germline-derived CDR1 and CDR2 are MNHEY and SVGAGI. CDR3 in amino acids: CASMRASGQVTEAFF. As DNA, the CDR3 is TGTGCCAGCATGCGGGCCTCCGGACAGGTCACTGAAGCTTTCTTT.